These 9 T cell receptor beta chains share one sample of origin, sequenced in a study of early T cells in non-severe SARS-CoV-2 infection. From the 5' RACE reads, TCRdb called clonotypes with MiXCR, one entry per CDR3 protein. The sample has more than 45,000 distinct CDR3 sequences; less than 9.5% are singletons. The source material was whole blood. The receptors shown here come from an adult who was a healthcare worker with PCR-confirmed SARS-CoV-2 infection or an uninfected control (not recorded which).

This chain joins TRBV2 and TRBJ2-7; 9 positions agree with TRBD1. CDR1 is SNHLY, CDR2 FYNNEI, per germline. With V trimmed by 6 bases and J by 3 bases, 9 bases remained unmatched. This CDR3 spans 15 amino acids. CDR3 amino acids: CASRISGQGLYEQYF. In DNA form, the CDR3 reads TGTGCCAGCAGGATCTCGGGACAGGGCCTCTACGAGCAGTACTTC. Full variable domain (missing parts from reference TRBV2 and TRBJ2-7): EPEVTQTPSHQVTQMGQEVILRCVPISNHLYFYWYRQILGQKVEFLVSFYNNEISEKSEIFDDQFSVERPDGSNFTLKIRSTKLEDSAMYFCASRISGQGLYEQYFGPGTRLTVT.

This clonotype was recorded many times. V and J are TRBV7-9 and TRBJ1-1; tentatively, D is TRBD1 (5 bases). The CDR3 covers 12 residues. The germline gives CDR1 SEHNR, CDR2 FQNEAQ (reference sequence). Trimming pared 5 bases from V and 11 bases from J, leaving 15 bases between. The CDR3 sequence: CASSPGQRRAFF. CDR3 DNA sequence: TGTGCCAGCAGCCCCGGACAACGGCGCGCTTTCTTT.

The sample holds a few counts of this clonotype. The rearrangement links TRBV28 to TRBJ1-2, with a weak D call TRBD1 (5 bases). This CDR3 spans 16 amino acids. Trimming took off 2 bases at V and 3 bases at J, with 16 bases between the two ends. Looked up from germline, CDR1 is MDHEN and CDR2 is SYDVKM. CDR3 nucleotide sequence: TGTGCCAGCAGTTTAACGAGGGGCTTAGGGGACTATGGCTACACCTTC. Its translation: CASSLTRGLGDYGYTF.

This clonotype showed up many times. The genes are TRBV7-9 and TRBJ1-1, with unresolved D. Trimming pared 5 bases from V and 1 base from J, leaving 8 bases between. The CDR3 has 13 amino acids. CDR1 and CDR2 from the germline V gene are SEHNR and FQNEAQ (reference sequence). This CDR3 reads CASSPEENTEAFF. The CDR3 nucleotides read TGTGCCAGCAGCCCCGAGGAGAACACTGAAGCTTTCTTT.

This chain's CDR3 is CATSFHTGVRQPQHF. DNA of the CDR3: TGTGCCACCAGCTTTCACACAGGGGTTAGGCAGCCCCAGCATTTT. V is TRBV15 and J is TRBJ1-5; 7 bases are shared with TRBD1. This CDR3 is 15 amino acids long. The ends lost 5 bases at V and 7 bases at J; junction bases unmatched: 11. Germline CDR1 is LNHNV and CDR2 is YYDKDF (reference sequence).

This clonotype has more than one count but fewer than ten. This chain links TRBV29-1 with TRBJ1-4; D not certain. The germline CDR1 and CDR2 sequences are SQVTM and ANQGSEA. There are 13 residues in the CDR3. With 4 bases removed from V and 4 bases from J, the gap between germline ends came to 10 bases. Written as DNA, the CDR3 is TGCAGCGTTGGAGGACCGAATAATGAAAAACTGTTTTTT. Its protein product is CSVGGPNNEKLFF.

This clonotype has a handful of counts. The rearrangement links TRBV6-5 to TRBJ1-2, with D unclear. The V gene lost 0 bases and the J gene lost 5 bases, with 13 bases spanning the gap. CDR3 length: 15 amino acids. Germline V gene lookup returns CDR1 MNHEY and CDR2 SVGAGI. CDR3 loop: CASSYSSFSLYGYTF. CDR3 nucleotides: TGTGCCAGCAGTTACTCGTCTTTCTCCCTTTATGGCTACACCTTC.

This clonotype was picked up many times. V gene TRBV7-6 combines with J gene TRBJ2-2; tentatively, D is TRBD1 (5 bases). Germline V lookup: CDR1 SGHVS, CDR2 FNYEAQ. The V end lost 5 bases, the J end lost 6 bases, and 13 bases lay between the germline ends. CDR3 length equals 14 residues. CDR3 in amino acids: CASSALGPAGELFF. CDR3 coding DNA: TGTGCCAGCAGCGCCCTGGGGCCCGCCGGGGAGCTGTTTTTT.

The V gene is TRBV7-8, the J gene TRBJ2-5, with 7 nucleotides matching TRBD1. This CDR3 spans 14 amino acids. V lost 5 bases, J lost 0 bases, and 3 bases stayed unmatched. Germline loops: CDR1 SGHVS, CDR2 FQNEAQ. The CDR3 is CASSPGGNQETQYF. The CDR3 DNA sequence: TGTGCCAGCAGCCCAGGGGGAAACCAAGAGACCCAGTACTTC.